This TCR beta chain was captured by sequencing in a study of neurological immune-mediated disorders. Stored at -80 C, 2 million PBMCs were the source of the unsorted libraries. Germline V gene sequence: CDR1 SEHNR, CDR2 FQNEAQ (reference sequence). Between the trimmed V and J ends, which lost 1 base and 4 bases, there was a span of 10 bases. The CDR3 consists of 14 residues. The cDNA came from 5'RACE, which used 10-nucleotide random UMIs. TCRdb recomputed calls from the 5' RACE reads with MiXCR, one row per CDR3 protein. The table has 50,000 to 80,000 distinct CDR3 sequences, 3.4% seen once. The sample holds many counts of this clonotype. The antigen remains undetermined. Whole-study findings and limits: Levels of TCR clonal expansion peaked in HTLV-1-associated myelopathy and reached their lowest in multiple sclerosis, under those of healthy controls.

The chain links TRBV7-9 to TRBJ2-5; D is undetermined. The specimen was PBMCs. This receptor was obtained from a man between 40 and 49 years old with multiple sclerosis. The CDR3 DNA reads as TGTGCCAGCAGCTTAGTCCGGAGAGTAGAGACCCAGTACTTC. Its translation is CASSLVRRVETQYF. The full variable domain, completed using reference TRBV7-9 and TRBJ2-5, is DTGVSQNPRHKITKRGQNVTFRCDPISEHNRLYWYRQTLGQGPEFLTYFQNEAQLEKSRLLSDRFSAERPKGSFSTLEIQRTEQGDSAMYLCASSLVRRVETQYFGPGTRLLVL.